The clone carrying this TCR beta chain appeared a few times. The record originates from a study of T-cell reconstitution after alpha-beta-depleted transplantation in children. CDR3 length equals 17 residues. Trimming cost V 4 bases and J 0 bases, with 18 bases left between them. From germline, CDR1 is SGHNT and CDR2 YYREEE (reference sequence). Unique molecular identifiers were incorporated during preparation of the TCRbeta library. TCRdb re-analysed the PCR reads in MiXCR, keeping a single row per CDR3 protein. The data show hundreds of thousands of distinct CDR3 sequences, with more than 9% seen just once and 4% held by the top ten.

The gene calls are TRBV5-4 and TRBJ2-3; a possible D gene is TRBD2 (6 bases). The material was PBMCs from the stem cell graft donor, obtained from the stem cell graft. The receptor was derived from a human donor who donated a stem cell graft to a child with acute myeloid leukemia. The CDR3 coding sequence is TGTGCCAGCAGCCCCTCCCTAGCGAGGACTAGCACAGATACGCAGTATTTT. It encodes CASSPSLARTSTDTQYF.